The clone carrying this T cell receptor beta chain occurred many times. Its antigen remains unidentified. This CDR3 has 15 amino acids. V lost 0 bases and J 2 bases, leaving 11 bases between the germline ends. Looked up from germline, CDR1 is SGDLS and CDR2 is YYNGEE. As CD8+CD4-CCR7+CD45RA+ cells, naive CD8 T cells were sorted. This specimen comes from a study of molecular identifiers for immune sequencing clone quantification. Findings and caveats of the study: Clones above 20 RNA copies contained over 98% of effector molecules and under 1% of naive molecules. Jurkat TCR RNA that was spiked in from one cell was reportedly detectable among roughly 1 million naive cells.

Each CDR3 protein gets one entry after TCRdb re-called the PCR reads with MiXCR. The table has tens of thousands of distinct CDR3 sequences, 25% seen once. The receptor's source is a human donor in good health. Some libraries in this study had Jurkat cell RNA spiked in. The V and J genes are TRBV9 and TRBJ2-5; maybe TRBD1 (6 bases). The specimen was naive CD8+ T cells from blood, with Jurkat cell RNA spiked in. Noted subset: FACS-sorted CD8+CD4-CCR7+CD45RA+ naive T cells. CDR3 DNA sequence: TGTGCCAGCAGCGTAGATGGCGGACAGCAAGAGACCCAGTACTTC. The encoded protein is CASSVDGGQQETQYF.